One sample yielded the 3 T cell receptor beta chains listed below, sequenced in a study of cytomegalovirus exposure and HLA in healthy donors. The PCR employed 60 Vbeta primers together with 13 Jbeta primers. Repertoires were generated with immunoSEQ multiplex PCR, while TCRdb's copy carries only in-frame clones and drops some. The table includes about 57,000 clones, roughly 84% detected once. Sequencing was performed on PBMCs. The receptors here all came from a woman aged 25 to 39 in good health and CMV-seronegative.

CDR3 loop: CASSQHLRSSGLNSYNEQFF. The DNA for the CDR3 is TGCGCCAGCAGCCAACATCTAAGGTCTAGCGGATTGAACTCCTACAATGAGCAGTTCTTC. The chain carries TRBV4-1 and TRBJ2-1, with 7 bases lining up with TRBD2. Trimming cost V 2 bases and J 0 bases; bases outside gene matches: 16. CDR1 and CDR2 (germline): MGHRA, YSYEKL. The CDR3 extends over 20 amino acids.

This chain uses TRBV2 with TRBJ2-7, with 7 bases lining up with TRBD1. Germline CDR1 and CDR2: SNHLY and FYNNEI. The CDR3 runs to 14 residues. The V and J ends lost 7 bases and 2 bases, in that order; junction bases with no gene match: 8. CDR3 amino acids: CASTEVGGPYEQYF. In nucleotides, the CDR3 is TGTGCCAGCACGGAGGTAGGGGGCCCCTACGAGCAGTACTTC.

V and J are TRBV27 and TRBJ1-2; a weak D match, TRBD1 (6 bases). Trimming cost V 8 bases and J 4 bases, with 11 bases left between them. The CDR3 contains 12 residues. Germline lookup yields CDR1 MNHEY and CDR2 SMNVEV (reference sequence). As DNA, the CDR3 is TGTGCCAGCTCGACAGGTCTCTATGGCTACACCTTC. Protein sequence: CASSTGLYGYTF.